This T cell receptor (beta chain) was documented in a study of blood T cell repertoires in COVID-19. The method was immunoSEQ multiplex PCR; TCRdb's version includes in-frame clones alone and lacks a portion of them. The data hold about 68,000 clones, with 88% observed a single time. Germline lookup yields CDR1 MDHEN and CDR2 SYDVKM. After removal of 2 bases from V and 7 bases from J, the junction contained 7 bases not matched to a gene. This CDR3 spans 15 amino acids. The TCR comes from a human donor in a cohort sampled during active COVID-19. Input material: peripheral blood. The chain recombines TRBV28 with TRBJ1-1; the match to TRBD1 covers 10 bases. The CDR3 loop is CASSLRTGGPYEAFF. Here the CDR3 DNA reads TGTGCCAGCAGTTTAAGGACAGGGGGACCCTATGAAGCTTTCTTT.